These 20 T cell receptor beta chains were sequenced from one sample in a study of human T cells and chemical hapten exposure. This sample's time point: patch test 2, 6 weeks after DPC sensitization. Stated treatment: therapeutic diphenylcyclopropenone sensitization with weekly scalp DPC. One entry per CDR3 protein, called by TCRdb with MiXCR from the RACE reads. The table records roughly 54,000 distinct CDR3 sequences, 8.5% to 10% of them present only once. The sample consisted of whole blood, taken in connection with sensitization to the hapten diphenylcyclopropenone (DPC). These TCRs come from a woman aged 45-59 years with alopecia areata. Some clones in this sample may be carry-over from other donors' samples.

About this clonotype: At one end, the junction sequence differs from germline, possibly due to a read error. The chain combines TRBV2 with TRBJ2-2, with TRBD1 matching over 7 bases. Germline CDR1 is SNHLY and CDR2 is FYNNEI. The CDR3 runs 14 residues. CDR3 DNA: TGTGTCAGCAGTGGATTGACAGGGACCGGGGAGCTGTTTTTT. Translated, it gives CVSSGLTGTGELFF.

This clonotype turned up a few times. The CDR3 DNA reads TGTGCCAGCAGCTGGGGGGCAAACACTGAAGCTTTCTTT. It encodes CASSWGANTEAFF. This chain uses TRBV5-4 with TRBJ1-1; D may be TRBD1 (6 bases). The CDR3 totals 13 residues. The V and J ends lost 3 bases and 2 bases respectively, with 8 bases between them. Germline V gives CDR1 SGHNT, CDR2 YYREEE (reference sequence). Full variable domain (outside the CDR3, taken from reference TRBV5-4 and TRBJ1-1): ETGVTQSPTHLIKTRGQQVTLRCSSQSGHNTVSWYQQALGQGPQFIFQYYREEENGRGNFPPRFSGLQFPNYSSELNVNALELDDSALYLCASSWGANTEAFFGQGTRLTVV.

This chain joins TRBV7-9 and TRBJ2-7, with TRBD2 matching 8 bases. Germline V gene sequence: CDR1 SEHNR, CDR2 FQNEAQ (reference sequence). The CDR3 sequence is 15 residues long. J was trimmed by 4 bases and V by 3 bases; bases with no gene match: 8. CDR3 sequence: CASSFRPTSEYEQYF. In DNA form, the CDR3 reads TGTGCCAGCAGCTTTAGACCGACTAGCGAGTACGAGCAGTACTTC.

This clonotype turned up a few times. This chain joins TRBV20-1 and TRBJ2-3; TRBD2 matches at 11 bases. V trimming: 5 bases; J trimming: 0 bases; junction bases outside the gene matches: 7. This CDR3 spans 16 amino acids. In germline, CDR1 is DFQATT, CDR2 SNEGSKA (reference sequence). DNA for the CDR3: TGCAGTGCTGGATTACTAGCGGGGGCTAGCACAGATACGCAGTATTTT. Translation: CSAGLLAGASTDTQYF.

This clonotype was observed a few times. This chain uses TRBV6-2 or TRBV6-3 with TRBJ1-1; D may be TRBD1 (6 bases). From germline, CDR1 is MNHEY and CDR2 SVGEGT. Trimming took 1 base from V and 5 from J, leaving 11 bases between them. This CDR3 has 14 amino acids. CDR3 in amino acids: CASSYFLQGTEAFF. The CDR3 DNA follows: TGTGCCAGCAGTTACTTTCTACAGGGAACTGAAGCTTTCTTT.

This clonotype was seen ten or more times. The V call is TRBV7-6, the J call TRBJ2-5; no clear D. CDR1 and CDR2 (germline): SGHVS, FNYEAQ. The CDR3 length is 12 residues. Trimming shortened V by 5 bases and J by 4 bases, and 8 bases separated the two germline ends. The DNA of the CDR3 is TGTGCCAGCAGCCAATACACAGAGACCCAGTACTTC. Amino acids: CASSQYTETQYF. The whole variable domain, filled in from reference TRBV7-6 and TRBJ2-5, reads GAGVSQSPRYKVTKRGQDVALRCDPISGHVSLYWYRQALGQGPEFLTYFNYEAQQDKSGLPNDRFSAERPEGSISTLTIQRTEQRDSAMYRCASSQYTETQYFGPGTRLLVL.

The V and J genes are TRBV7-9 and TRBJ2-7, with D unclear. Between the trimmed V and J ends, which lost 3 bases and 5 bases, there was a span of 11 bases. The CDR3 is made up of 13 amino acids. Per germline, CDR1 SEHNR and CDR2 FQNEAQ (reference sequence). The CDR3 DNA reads TGTGCCAGCAGCTTCCCGAACACGCACGAGCAGTACTTC. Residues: CASSFPNTHEQYF. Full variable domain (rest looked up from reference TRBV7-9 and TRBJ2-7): DTGVSQNPRHKITKRGQNVTFRCDPISEHNRLYWYRQTLGQGPEFLTYFQNEAQLEKSRLLSDRFSAERPKGSFSTLEIQRTEQGDSAMYLCASSFPNTHEQYFGPGTRLTVT.

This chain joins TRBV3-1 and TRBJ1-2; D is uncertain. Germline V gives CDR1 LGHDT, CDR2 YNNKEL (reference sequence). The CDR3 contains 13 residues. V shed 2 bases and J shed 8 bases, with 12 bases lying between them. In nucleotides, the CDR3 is TGTGCCAGCAGCCAAAGAAGAGTAGGCGGCTACACCTTC. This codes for CASSQRRVGGYTF.

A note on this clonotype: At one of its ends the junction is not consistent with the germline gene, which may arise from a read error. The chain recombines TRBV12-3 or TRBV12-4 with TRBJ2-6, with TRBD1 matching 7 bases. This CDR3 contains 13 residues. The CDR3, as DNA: TGTGCCAGCAGCAAAACAGGGGTCAACGTCCTGACTTTC. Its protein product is CASSKTGVNVLTF.

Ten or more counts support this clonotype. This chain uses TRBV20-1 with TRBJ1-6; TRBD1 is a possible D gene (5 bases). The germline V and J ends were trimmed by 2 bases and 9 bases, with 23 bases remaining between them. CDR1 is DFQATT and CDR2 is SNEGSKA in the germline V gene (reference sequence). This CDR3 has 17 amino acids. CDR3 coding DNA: TGCAGTGCTAGACAAACAGTGGTTCGGCAGGGTGGTTCACCCCTCCACTTT. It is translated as CSARQTVVRQGGSPLHF.

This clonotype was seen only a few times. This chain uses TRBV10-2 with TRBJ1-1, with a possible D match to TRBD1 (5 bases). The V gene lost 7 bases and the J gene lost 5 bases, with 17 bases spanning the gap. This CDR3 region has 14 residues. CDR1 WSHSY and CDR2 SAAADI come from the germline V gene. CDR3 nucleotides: TGCGCCAGCAAGCTTGCAGGGCGCGGTACTGAAGCTTTCTTT. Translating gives CASKLAGRGTEAFF.

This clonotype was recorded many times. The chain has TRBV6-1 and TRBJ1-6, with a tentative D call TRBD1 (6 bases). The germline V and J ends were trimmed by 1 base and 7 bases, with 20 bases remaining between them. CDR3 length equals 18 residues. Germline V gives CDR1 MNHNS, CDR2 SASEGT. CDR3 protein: CASSEELGRGLRNSPLHF. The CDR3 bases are TGTGCCAGCAGTGAAGAACTGGGCAGGGGTTTAAGAAATTCACCCCTCCACTTT.

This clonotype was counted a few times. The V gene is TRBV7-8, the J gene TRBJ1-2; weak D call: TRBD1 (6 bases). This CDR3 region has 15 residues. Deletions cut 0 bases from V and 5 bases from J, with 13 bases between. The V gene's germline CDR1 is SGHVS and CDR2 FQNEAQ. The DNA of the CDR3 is TGTGCCAGCAGCTTAGCAACCGGGACACCTTATGGCTACACCTTC. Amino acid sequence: CASSLATGTPYGYTF.

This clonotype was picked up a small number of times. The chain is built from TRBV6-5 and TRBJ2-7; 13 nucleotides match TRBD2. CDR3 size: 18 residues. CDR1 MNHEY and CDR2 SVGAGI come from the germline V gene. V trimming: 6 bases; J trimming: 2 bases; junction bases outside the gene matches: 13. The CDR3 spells CASSPKTSGRTRPYEQYF. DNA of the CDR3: TGTGCCAGCAGCCCCAAGACTAGCGGGAGGACCCGGCCCTACGAGCAGTACTTC.

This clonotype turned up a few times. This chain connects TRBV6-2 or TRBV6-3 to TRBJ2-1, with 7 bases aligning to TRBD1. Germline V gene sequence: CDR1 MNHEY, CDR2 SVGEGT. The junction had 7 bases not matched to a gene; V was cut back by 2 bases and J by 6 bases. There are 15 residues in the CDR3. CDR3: CASSYGVAGGNEQFF. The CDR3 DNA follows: TGTGCCAGCAGTTACGGCGTGGCAGGGGGCAATGAGCAGTTCTTC.

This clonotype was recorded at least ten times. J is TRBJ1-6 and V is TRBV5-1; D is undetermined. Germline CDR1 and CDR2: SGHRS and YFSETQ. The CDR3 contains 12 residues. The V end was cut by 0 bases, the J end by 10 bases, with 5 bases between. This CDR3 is CASSLDTSPLHF. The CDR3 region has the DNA TGCGCCAGCAGCTTGGACACATCACCCCTCCACTTT.

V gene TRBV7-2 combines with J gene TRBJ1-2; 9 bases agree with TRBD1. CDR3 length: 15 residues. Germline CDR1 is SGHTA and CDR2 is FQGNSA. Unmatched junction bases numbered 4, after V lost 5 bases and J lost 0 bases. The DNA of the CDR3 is TGTGCCAGCAGCGGCGGGACAGGGACTAACTATGGCTACACCTTC. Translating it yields CASSGGTGTNYGYTF.

In nucleotides, the CDR3 is TGTGCCAGCACCCGCGGGAGCGCCCCAGATACGCAGTATTTT. Amino acids: CASTRGSAPDTQYF. The rearrangement links TRBV5-4 to TRBJ2-3, with 7 bases lining up with TRBD2. J gave up 4 bases and V 6 bases, and 8 bases lay outside the gene matches. Germline V CDR1 and CDR2: SGHNT, YYREEE (reference sequence). The CDR3 length is 14 residues.

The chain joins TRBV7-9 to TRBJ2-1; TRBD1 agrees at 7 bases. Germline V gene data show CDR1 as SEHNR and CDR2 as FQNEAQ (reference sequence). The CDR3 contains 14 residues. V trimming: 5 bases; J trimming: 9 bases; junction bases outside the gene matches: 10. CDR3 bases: TGTGCCAGCAGCCCGAGACAGGGAAATAGTGAGCAGTTCTTC. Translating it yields CASSPRQGNSEQFF.

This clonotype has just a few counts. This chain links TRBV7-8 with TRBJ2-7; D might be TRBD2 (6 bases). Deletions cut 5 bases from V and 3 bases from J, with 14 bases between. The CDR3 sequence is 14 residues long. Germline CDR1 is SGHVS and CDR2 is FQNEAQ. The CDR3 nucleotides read TGTGCCAGCAGCAATTCGGGACTCCTCTACGAGCAGTACTTC. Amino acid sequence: CASSNSGLLYEQYF.